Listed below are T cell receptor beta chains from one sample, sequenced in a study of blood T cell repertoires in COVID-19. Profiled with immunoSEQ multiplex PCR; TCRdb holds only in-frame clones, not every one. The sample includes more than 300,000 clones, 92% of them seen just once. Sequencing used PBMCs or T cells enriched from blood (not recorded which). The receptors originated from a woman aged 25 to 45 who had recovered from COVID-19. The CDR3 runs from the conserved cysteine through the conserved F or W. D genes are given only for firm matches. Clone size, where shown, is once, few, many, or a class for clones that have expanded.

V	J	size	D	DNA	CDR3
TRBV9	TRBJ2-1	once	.	TGTGCCAGCAGCGTGTTTGAGGTAAGCTCCTACAATGAGCAGTTCTTC	CASSVFEVSSYNEQFF
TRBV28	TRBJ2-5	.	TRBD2	TGTGCCAGCAGCTATCTCGGGACTAGTGGTGGAGAGACCCAGTACTTC	CASSYLGTSGGETQYF
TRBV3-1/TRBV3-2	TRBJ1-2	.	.	TGTGCCAGCAGCCGGGCTCCCCCGGATGGCTACACCTTC	CASSRAPPDGYTF
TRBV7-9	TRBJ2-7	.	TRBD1	TGTGCCAGCAGCTTACCTCCGGGACAGCCTTACTACGAGCAGTACTTC	CASSLPPGQPYYEQYF
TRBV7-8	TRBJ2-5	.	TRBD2	TGTGCCAGCAGCTTAAAGGGTGGGACTAGCCTGGAGACCCAGTACTTC	CASSLKGGTSLETQYF
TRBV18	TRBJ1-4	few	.	TGTGCCAGCTCTGGACAGAGTAATGAAAAACTGTTTTTT	CASSGQSNEKLFF
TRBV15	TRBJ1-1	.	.	TGTGCCACCAGCAGACTGGACACGAACACTGAAGCTTTCTTT	CATSRLDTNTEAFF
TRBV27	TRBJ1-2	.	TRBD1	TGTGCCAGCAGCCTCGGACAGGGCGGCTACACCTTC	CASSLGQGGYTF
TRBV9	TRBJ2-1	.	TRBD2	TGTGCCAGCAGCGTAGGGGTTTTATGGACTAGCGGGGGGAGAAATGAGCAGTTCTTC	CASSVGVLWTSGGRNEQFF
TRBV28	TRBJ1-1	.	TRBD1	TGTGCCAGCAGTACAGGGGGCGCAGGGGACACTGAAGCTTTCTTT	CASSTGGAGDTEAFF
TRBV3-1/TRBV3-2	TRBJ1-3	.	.	TGTGCCAGCAGCCAAGTAACAGTATCTGGAAACACCATATATTTT	CASSQVTVSGNTIYF
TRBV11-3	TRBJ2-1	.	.	TGTGCCAGCAGCTTAGACCAGGGGTACCAGTTCTTC	CASSLDQGYQFF
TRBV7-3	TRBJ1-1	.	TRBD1	TGTGCCAGCAGCGTAGGCCGGACAGGGAGGAACACTGAAGCTTTCTTT	CASSVGRTGRNTEAFF
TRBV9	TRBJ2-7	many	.	TGTGCCAGCAGCGTAGGGGCAGTCACCGAGCAGTACTTC	CASSVGAVTEQYF
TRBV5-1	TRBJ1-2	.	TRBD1	TGCGCCAGCAGCCCCGGGACAGGCGGCGGCTACACCTTC	CASSPGTGGGYTF
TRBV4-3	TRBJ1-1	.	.	TGCGCCAGCAGCCCCGACAGGATAAAGATGCACACTGAAGCTTTCTTT	CASSPDRIKMHTEAFF
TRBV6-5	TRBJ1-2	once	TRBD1	TGTGCCAGCAGCCCGGACAGGGAGTATCGCTACACCTTC	CASSPDREYRYTF
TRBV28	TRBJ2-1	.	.	TGTGCCAGCAGTTTTCCGATGGGGCGGGGCGCCTACAATGAGCAGTTCTTC	CASSFPMGRGAYNEQFF
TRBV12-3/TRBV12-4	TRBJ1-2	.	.	TGTGCCAGCACCCCGGTTCGTCTTGGGGGGTACACCTTC	CASTPVRLGGYTF
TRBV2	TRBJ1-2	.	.	TGTGCCAGCAGTGAAGGACAGGCCCGAAAACGAGGCTACACCTTC	CASSEGQARKRGYTF
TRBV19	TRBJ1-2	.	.	TGTGCCAGTAGTACACTCGACAGCCTGCTGAGTGGCGGCTACACCTTC	CASSTLDSLLSGGYTF
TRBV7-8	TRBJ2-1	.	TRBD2	TGTGCCAGCAGCTCTCCCGGGACTAGCGGGCCGGACAATGAGCAGTTCTTC	CASSSPGTSGPDNEQFF
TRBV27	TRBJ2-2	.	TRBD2	TGTGCCAGCAGTTCCCCACTAGCGAGTCGCACCGGGGAGCTGTTTTTT	CASSSPLASRTGELFF
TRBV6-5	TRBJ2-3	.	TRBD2	TGTGCCAGCGGGCGGGAGGAGGGCACAGATACGCAGTATTTT	CASGREEGTDTQYF